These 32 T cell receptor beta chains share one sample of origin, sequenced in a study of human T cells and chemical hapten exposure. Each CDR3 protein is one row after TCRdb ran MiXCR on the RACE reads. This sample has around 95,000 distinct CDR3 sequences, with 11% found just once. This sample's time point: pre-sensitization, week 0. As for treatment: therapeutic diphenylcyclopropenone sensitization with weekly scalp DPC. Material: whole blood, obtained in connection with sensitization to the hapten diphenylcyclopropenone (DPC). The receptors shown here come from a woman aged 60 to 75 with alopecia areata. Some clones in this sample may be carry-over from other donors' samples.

The CDR3 DNA is TGCGCCAGCAGCCCAAGACCCCGGGGACTATCCTACAATGAGCAGTTCTTC. Its protein product is CASSPRPRGLSYNEQFF. The J gene is TRBJ2-1, the V gene TRBV5-1, with TRBD2 identical over 7 bases. The ends lost 4 bases at V and 1 base at J; junction bases unmatched: 11. The CDR3 length is 17 residues. Germline V lookup: CDR1 SGHRS, CDR2 YFSETQ.

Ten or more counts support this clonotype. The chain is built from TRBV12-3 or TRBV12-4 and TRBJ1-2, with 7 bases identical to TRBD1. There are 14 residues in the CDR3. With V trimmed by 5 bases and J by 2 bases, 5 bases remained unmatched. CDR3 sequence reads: CASSLRTGNYGYTF. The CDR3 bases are TGTGCCAGCAGTCTCCGGACAGGCAACTATGGCTACACCTTC.

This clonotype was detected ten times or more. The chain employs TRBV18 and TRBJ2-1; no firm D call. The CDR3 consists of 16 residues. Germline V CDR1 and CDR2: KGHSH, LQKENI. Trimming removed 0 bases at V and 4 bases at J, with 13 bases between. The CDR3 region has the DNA TGTGCCAGCTCACCACCGGGTGACTCCCTATACAATGAGCAGTTCTTC. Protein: CASSPPGDSLYNEQFF.

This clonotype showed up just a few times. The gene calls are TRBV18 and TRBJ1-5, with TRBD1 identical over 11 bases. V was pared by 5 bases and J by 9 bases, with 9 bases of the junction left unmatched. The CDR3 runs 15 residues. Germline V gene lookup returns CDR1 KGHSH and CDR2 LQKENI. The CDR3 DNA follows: TGTGCCAGCTCAGACGGGACAGGGGGAAAGATGCCCCAGCATTTT. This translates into CASSDGTGGKMPQHF.

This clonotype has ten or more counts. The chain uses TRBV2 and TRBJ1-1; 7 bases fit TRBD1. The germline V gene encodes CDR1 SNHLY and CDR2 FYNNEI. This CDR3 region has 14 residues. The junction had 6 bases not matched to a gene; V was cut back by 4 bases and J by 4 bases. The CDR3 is CASSGSRGITEAFF. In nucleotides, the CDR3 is TGTGCCAGCAGTGGCTCCAGGGGGATCACTGAAGCTTTCTTT.

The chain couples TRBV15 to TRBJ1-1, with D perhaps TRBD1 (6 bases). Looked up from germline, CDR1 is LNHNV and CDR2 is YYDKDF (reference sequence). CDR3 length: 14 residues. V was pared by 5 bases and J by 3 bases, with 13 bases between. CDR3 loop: CATSFKGGYTEAFF. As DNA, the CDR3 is TGTGCCACCAGCTTCAAAGGGGGGTACACTGAAGCTTTCTTT.

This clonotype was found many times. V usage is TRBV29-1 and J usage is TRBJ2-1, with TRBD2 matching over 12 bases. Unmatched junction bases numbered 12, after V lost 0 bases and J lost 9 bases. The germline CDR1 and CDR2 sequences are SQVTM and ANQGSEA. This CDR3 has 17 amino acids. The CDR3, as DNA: TGCAGCGTTGAAGAAACCCGGACTAGCGGGGCGCCGGGTGAGCAGTTCTTC. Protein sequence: CSVEETRTSGAPGEQFF.

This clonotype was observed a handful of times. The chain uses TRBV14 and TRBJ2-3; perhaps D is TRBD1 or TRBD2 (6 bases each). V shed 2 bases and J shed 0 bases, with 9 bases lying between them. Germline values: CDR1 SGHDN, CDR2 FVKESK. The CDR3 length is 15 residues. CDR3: CASSQRGASTDTQYF. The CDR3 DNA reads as TGTGCCAGCAGCCAAAGGGGGGCCAGCACAGATACGCAGTATTTT.

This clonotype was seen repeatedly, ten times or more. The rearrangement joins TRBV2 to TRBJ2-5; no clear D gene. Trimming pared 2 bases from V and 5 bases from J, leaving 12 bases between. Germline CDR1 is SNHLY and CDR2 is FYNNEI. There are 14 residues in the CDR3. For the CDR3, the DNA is TGTGCCAGCAGTGAAACCCTAGTTTTCGAGACCCAGTACTTC. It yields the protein CASSETLVFETQYF.

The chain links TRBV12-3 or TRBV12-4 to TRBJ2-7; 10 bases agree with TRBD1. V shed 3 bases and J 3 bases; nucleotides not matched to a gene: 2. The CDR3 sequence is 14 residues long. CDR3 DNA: TGTGCCAGCAGTTTGCGGGACAGGGGCTACGAGCAGTACTTC. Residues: CASSLRDRGYEQYF.

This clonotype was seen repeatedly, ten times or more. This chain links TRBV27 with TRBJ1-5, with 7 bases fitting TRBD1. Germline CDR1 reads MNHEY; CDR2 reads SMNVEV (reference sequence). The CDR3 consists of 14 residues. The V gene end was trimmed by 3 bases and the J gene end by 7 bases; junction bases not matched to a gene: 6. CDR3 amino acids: CASSFDRAHQPQHF. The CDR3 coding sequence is TGTGCCAGCAGTTTCGACAGGGCGCACCAGCCCCAGCATTTT.

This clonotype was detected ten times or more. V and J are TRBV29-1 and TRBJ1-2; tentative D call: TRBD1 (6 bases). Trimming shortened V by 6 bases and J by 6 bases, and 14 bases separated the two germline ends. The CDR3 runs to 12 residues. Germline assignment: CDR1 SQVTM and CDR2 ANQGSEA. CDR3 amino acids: CSVPQGSNGYTF. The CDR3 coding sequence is TGCAGCGTGCCCCAGGGGAGTAATGGCTACACCTTC.

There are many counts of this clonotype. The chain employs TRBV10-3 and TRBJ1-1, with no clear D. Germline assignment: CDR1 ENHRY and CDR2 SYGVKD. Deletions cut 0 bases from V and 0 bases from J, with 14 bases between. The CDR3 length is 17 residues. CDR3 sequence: CAISESGGRTLNTEAFF. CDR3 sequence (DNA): TGTGCCATCAGTGAGTCGGGAGGGAGGACGTTGAACACTGAAGCTTTCTTT.

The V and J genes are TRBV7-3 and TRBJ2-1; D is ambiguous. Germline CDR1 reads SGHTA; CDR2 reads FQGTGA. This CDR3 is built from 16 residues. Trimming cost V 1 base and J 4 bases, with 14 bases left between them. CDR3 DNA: TGTGCCAGCAGCTTAAGCCCCTTAGGAGCGTACAATGAGCAGTTCTTC. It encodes CASSLSPLGAYNEQFF. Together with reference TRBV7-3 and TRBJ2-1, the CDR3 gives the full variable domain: GAGVSQTPSNKVTEKGKYVELRCDPISGHTALYWYRQSLGQGPEFLIYFQGTGAADDSGLPNDRFFAVRPEGSVSTLKIQRTERGDSAVYLCASSLSPLGAYNEQFFGPGTRLTVL.

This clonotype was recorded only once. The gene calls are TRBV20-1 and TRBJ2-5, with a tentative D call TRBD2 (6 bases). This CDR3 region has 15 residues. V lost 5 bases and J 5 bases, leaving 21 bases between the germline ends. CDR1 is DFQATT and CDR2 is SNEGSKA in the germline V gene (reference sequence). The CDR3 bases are TGCAGTGCTCGCGTTCCGGGAGTCCGGTCTGAGACCCAGTACTTC. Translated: CSARVPGVRSETQYF.

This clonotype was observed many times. For the CDR3, the DNA is TGTGCCAGCAGCCCCCCCACCGGGACTAGGAACAATGAGCAGTTCTTC. It encodes CASSPPTGTRNNEQFF. The chain uses TRBV7-8 and TRBJ2-1; 8 bases line up with TRBD2. The CDR3 length is 16 residues. Germline CDR1 reads SGHVS; CDR2 reads FQNEAQ. Trimming at V came to 5 bases and at J to 5 bases, leaving 11 bases not matched to a gene.

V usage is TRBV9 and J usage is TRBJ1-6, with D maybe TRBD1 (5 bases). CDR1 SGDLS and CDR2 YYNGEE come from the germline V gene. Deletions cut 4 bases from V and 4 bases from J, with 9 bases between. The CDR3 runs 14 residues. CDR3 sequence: CASSPGPYNSPLHF. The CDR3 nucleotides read TGTGCCAGCAGCCCGGGACCGTATAATTCACCCCTCCACTTT.

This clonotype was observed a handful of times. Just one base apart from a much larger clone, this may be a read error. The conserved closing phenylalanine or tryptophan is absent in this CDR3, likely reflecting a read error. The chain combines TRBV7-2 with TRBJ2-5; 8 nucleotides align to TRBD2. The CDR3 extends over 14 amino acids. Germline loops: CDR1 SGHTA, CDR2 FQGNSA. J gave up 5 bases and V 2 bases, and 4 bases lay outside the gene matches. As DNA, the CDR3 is TGTGCCAGCAGCTTAAGACTAGCGCACGAGACCCAGTACTAC. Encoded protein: CASSLRLAHETQYY.

CDR3 nucleotide sequence: TGTGCCAGTAAGGTCGGTGGCGGAACTGAAGCTTTCTTT. Residues: CASKVGGGTEAFF. The chain couples TRBV19 to TRBJ1-1; D is ambiguous. Germline lookup yields CDR1 LNHDA and CDR2 SQIVND (reference sequence). There are 13 residues in the CDR3. V was shortened by 7 bases and J by 5 bases, with 14 bases between the two germline ends.

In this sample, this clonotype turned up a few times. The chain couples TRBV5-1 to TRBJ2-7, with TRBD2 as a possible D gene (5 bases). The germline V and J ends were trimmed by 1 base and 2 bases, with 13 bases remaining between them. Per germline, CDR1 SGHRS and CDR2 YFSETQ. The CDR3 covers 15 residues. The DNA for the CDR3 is TGCGCCAGCAGCTTGAGTCAGGAGACTACCTACGAGCAGTACTTC. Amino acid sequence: CASSLSQETTYEQYF.

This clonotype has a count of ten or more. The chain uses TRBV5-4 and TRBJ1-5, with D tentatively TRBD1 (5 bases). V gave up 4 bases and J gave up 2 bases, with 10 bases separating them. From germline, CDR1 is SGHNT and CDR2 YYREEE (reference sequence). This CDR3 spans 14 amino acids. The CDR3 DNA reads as TGTGCCAGCAGCCGGGCGGGGGGCAATCAGCCCCAGCATTTT. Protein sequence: CASSRAGGNQPQHF.

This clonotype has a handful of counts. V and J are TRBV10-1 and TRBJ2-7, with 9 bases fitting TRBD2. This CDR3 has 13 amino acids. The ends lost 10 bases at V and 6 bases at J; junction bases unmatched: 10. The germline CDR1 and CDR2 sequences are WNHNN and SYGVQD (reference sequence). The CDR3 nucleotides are TGCGCCATCCCTCGGACTAGCGTTGTCGAGCAGTACTTC. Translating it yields CAIPRTSVVEQYF.

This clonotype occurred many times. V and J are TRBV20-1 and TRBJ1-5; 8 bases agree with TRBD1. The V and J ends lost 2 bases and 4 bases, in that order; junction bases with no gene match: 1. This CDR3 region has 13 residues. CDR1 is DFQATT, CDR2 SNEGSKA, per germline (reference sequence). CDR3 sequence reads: CSARRTGNQPQHF. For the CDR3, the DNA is TGCAGTGCTAGAAGGACAGGGAATCAGCCCCAGCATTTT.

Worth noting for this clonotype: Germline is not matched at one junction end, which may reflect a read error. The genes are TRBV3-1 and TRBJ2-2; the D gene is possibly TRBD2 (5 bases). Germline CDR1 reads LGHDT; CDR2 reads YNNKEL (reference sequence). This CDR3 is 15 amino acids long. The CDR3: CVSSQVPTRGGELFF. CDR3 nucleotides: TGTGTCAGCAGCCAAGTGCCGACACGGGGCGGGGAGCTGTTTTTT.

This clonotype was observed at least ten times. CDR3 in amino acids: CASSAEGGRSYGYTF. In DNA form, the CDR3 reads TGCGCCAGCTCCGCTGAAGGGGGGCGCTCGTATGGCTACACCTTC. The chain links TRBV4-1 to TRBJ1-2, with D possibly TRBD1 on 6 matching bases. With 8 bases removed from V and 5 bases from J, the gap between germline ends came to 21 bases. CDR3 length equals 15 residues. Germline lookup yields CDR1 MGHRA and CDR2 YSYEKL.

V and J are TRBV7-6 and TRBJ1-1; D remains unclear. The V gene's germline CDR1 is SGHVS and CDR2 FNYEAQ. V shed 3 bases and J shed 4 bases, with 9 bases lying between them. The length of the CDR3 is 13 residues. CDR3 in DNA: TGTGCCAGCAGCTTTGGATTGGGCACTGAAGCTTTCTTT. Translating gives CASSFGLGTEAFF.

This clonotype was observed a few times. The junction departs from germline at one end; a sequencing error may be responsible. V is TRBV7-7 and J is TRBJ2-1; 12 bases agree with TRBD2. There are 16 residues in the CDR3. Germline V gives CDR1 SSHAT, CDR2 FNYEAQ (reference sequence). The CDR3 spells CASSPRTSGALNEQFF. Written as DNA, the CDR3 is TGTGCTAGCAGCCCCAGGACTAGCGGGGCCCTCAATGAGCAGTTCTTC. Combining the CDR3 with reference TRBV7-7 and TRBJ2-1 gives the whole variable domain GAGVSQSPRYKVTKRGQDVTLRCDPISSHATLYWYQQALGQGPEFLTYFNYEAQPDKSGLPSDRFSAERPEGSISTLTIQRTEQRDSAMYRCASSPRTSGALNEQFFGPGTRLTVL.

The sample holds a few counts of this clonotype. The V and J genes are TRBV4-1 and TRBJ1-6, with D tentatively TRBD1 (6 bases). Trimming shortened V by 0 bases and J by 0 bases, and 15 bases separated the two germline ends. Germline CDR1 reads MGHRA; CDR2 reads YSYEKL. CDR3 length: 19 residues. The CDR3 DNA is TGCGCCAGCAGCCAAGAGTGGGGGGCCGGGGGCTCCTATAATTCACCCCTCCACTTT. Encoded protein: CASSQEWGAGGSYNSPLHF.

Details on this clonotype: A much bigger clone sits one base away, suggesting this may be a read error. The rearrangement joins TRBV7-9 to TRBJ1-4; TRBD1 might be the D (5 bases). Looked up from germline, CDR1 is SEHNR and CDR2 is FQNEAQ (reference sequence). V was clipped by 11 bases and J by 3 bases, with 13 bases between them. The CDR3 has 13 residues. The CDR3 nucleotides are TGTGCCTGTACGGACACCCCTAATGAAAAACTGTTTTTT. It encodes CACTDTPNEKLFF.

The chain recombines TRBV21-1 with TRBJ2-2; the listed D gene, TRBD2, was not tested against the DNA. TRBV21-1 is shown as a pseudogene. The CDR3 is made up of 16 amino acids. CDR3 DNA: TGTGCCAGCAGCAAATGGCGGGGCCCCAACACCGGGGAGCTGTTTTTT. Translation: CASSKWRGPNTGELFF.

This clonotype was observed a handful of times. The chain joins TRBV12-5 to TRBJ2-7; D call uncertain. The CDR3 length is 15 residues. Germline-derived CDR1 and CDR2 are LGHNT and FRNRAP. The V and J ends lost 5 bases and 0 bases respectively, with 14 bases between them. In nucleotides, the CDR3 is TGTGCTAGTGGTACCTCTGATAACAACTCCTACGAGCAGTACTTC. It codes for CASGTSDNNSYEQYF. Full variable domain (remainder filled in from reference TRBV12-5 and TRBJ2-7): DARVTQTPRHKVTEMGQEVTMRCQPILGHNTVFWYRQTMMQGLELLAYFRNRAPLDDSGMPKDRFSAEMPDATLATLKIQPSEPRDSAVYFCASGTSDNNSYEQYFGPGTRLTVT.

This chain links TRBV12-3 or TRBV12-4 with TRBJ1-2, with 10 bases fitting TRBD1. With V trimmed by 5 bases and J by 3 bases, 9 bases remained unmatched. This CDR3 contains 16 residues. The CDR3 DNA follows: TGTGCCAGCAGTCCGCCGGGACAGGGGACCCACTATGGCTACACCTTC. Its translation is CASSPPGQGTHYGYTF.